The table lists the clone carrying this TCR beta chain with a few counts. The antigen is unknown. With a J-beta primer mix and a sample-barcoded 5' primer, a second PCR ran 7 to 11 cycles. TCRdb used MiXCR to reprocess the 5' RACE reads, holding one entry per CDR3 protein. The sample comprises roughly 1 million distinct CDR3 sequences, almost 25% of which are singletons, and around 0.75% rests with the top ten. This specimen belongs to a study of blood T cells in healthy people across ages. This CDR3 comprises 14 residues. The V end lost 3 bases, the J end lost 0 bases, and 9 bases lay between the germline ends. The germline V gene has CDR1 DFQATT and CDR2 SNEGSKA (reference sequence). Study-wide points: Older age went with lower TCR beta diversity per million T cells, in a roughly linear way.

This sample was also put to use in a study of T cells of mothers and their children.

Source material: blood. This chain connects TRBV20-1 to TRBJ2-1; the D gene is possibly TRBD2 (5 bases). This clonotype was obtained from a girl aged 2-10 years in good health. Here the CDR3 reads CSASLGSSYNEQFF. CDR3 bases: TGCAGTGCTAGTCTGGGGAGCTCCTACAATGAGCAGTTCTTC.